The T cell receptor (beta chain) under discussion was sequenced for a study of cytomegalovirus exposure and HLA in healthy donors. Study details: The approximately 110 validation repertoires and the 666 first-cohort repertoires shared a platform, a later analysis reported. Study observations and caveats: There were around 160 TCR beta chains listed as cytomegalovirus-associated. High specificity and sensitivity for cytomegalovirus status were reported for the classifier.

The table came from immunoSEQ multiplex PCR; TCRdb's copy has only in-frame clones and leaves some out. The profile shows some 68,000 clones, around 95% of them singletons. Concerning this clone itself: The antigen is undetermined.

The CDR3 runs to 15 residues. CDR1 and CDR2 from the germline V gene are SQVTM and ANQGSEA. Trimming stripped 4 bases from V and 9 bases from J, with 22 bases between. This chain joins TRBV29-1 and TRBJ2-1; perhaps TRBD1 as D (6 bases). Sequencing was done on a sample of PBMCs. The receptor was derived from a man aged 18 to 30 in good health and CMV-seronegative. This CDR3 reads CSVVRTVNMNSEQFF. CDR3 sequence (DNA): TGCAGCGTTGTTCGGACAGTAAACATGAACAGTGAGCAGTTCTTC.